This passage covers 24 T cell receptor beta chains from one sample sequenced in a study of CD8 T cells in ankylosing spondylitis. From the 5' RACE reads, TCRdb called clonotypes with MiXCR, one entry per CDR3 protein. The data hold a few hundred thousand distinct CDR3 sequences, with approximately 16% observed a single time. These receptors lack a known antigen. The study's findings and limits: Blood of patients with ankylosing spondylitis appeared to be characterized by a TCR beta motif of about eight highly homologous variants.

The source material was blood, either unsorted or a sorted T cell fraction (not recorded which). The receptors originated from a male donor with ankylosing spondylitis.

This clonotype was seen more than once but under ten times. V and J are TRBV7-8 and TRBJ1-4; the match to TRBD1 covers 7 bases. Germline lookup yields CDR1 SGHVS and CDR2 FQNEAQ. V trimming: 5 bases; J trimming: 3 bases; junction bases outside the gene matches: 6. The CDR3 spans 15 residues. CDR3 in DNA: TGTGCCAGCAGCCCCCTACAGGGGCCTAATGAAAAACTGTTTTTT. It specifies CASSPLQGPNEKLFF.

In this sample, this clonotype turned up a few times. For the CDR3, the DNA is TGTGCCAGCAGTCCAACGGGACAGGGACATGGCTACACCTTC. Encoded protein: CASSPTGQGHGYTF. The gene calls are TRBV27 and TRBJ1-2, with 9 nucleotides matching TRBD1. This CDR3 is built from 14 residues. V shed 5 bases, J shed 6 bases, and the junction held 7 bases outside the gene matches. Looked up from germline, CDR1 is MNHEY and CDR2 is SMNVEV (reference sequence).

Only a few counts were recorded for this clonotype. The chain links TRBV4-3 to TRBJ2-1; TRBD2 agrees at 14 bases. V shed 4 bases, J shed 5 bases, and the junction held 4 bases outside the gene matches. Germline V lookup: CDR1 LGHNA, CDR2 YSLEER. This CDR3 region has 16 residues. The CDR3 DNA reads TGCGCCAGCAGCCCAGGGACTAGCGGGAGTAACAATGAGCAGTTCTTC. It codes for CASSPGTSGSNNEQFF.

The V and J genes are TRBV19 and TRBJ1-5; D may be TRBD1 (5 bases). Trimming removed 4 bases at V and 2 bases at J, with 12 bases between. The CDR3 consists of 15 residues. CDR1 and CDR2 (germline): LNHDA, SQIVND (reference sequence). CDR3 coding DNA: TGTGCCAGTAGTAGTGACAGTCCCCGCAATCAGCCCCAGCATTTT. Its translation is CASSSDSPRNQPQHF.

This clonotype was seen a few times. The chain combines TRBV29-1 with TRBJ1-1, with 11 bases that match TRBD1. CDR1 is SQVTM, CDR2 ANQGSEA, per germline. The CDR3 totals 11 residues. This chain's CDR3 is CTGTGGTEAFF. CDR3 sequence (DNA): TGCACCGGGACAGGGGGCACTGAAGCTTTCTTT.

The V call is TRBV11-3, the J call TRBJ2-1, with D tentatively TRBD2 (7 bases). Trimming removed 4 bases from V and 8 bases from J, with 18 bases in between. Per germline, CDR1 SGHNT and CDR2 YENEEA. CDR3 size: 15 residues. Here the CDR3 DNA reads TGTGCCAGCAGCTCGGCGGGGGCATTGAGGCATGAGCAGTTCTTC. Its protein is CASSSAGALRHEQFF.

This clonotype was detected a few times. The rearrangement joins TRBV12-3 or TRBV12-4 to TRBJ2-1; the D gene is possibly TRBD1 (5 bases). CDR3 length: 15 amino acids. Trimming took 3 bases from V and 0 from J, leaving 9 bases between them. As DNA, the CDR3 is TGTGCCAGCAGTTTTAGACAGAGCTCCTACAATGAGCAGTTCTTC. Its translation: CASSFRQSSYNEQFF.

This chain uses TRBV30 with TRBJ2-3, with TRBD1 identical over 7 bases. There are 15 residues in the CDR3. V shed 0 bases, J shed 5 bases, and the junction held 8 bases outside the gene matches. Per germline, CDR1 GTSNPN and CDR2 SVGIG (reference sequence). The CDR3 region is CAWSVYGDRGDTQYF. The DNA for the CDR3 is TGTGCCTGGAGTGTTTATGGGGACAGAGGAGATACGCAGTATTTT.

The chain links TRBV4-3 to TRBJ2-7; 8 nucleotides align to TRBD2. The CDR3 sequence is 14 residues long. The junction had 3 bases not matched to a gene; V was cut back by 3 bases and J by 2 bases. Per the germline V gene, CDR1 is LGHNA and CDR2 is YSLEER. This CDR3 is CASSQGLGPYEQYF. The CDR3 nucleotides are TGCGCCAGCAGCCAGGGACTAGGGCCCTACGAGCAGTACTTC.

The V and J genes are TRBV15 and TRBJ2-3, with D possibly TRBD1 on 7 matching bases. V dropped 11 bases and J dropped 6 bases, with 21 bases sitting between them. CDR3 length: 14 residues. Germline V lookup: CDR1 LNHNV, CDR2 YYDKDF (reference sequence). CDR3: CAARRDSEWDTQYF. DNA of the CDR3: TGTGCCGCTAGGCGGGACAGCGAGTGGGATACGCAGTATTTT.

The rearrangement links TRBV4-1 to TRBJ1-1; 8 bases agree with TRBD1. Germline trimming cut 1 base from V and 4 bases from J; bases unmatched to any gene: 8. This CDR3 spans 16 amino acids. Per the germline V gene, CDR1 is MGHRA and CDR2 is YSYEKL. CDR3 nucleotides: TGCGCCAGCAGCCAAGGTCAGGGGGCGCAGGTCACTGAAGCTTTCTTT. Protein product: CASSQGQGAQVTEAFF.

This clonotype turned up a few times. The chain couples TRBV7-9 to TRBJ2-7; perhaps TRBD2 as D (6 bases). The germline V and J ends were trimmed by 3 bases and 2 bases, with 14 bases remaining between them. The CDR3 runs 15 residues. Germline loops: CDR1 SEHNR, CDR2 FQNEAQ (reference sequence). The CDR3 nucleotides are TGTGCCAGCAGCTTCCGAAGTGGGGAGGCCTACGAGCAGTACTTC. Translating it yields CASSFRSGEAYEQYF.

This clonotype was detected many times. The chain links TRBV25-1 to TRBJ2-1, with D possibly matching TRBD1 (6 bases). The ends were cut back, 1 base at V and 5 bases at J, with 12 bases in the middle. Germline V gives CDR1 MGHDK, CDR2 SYGVNS. The CDR3 runs to 15 residues. CDR3: CASSESRDTHNEQFF. The CDR3 DNA reads as TGTGCCAGCAGTGAATCTCGGGACACCCACAATGAGCAGTTCTTC.

This clonotype was picked up many times. The chain joins TRBV29-1 to TRBJ2-7; weak D call: TRBD2 (6 bases). V gave up 4 bases and J gave up 0 bases, with 10 bases separating them. Looked up from germline, CDR1 is SQVTM and CDR2 is ANQGSEA. CDR3 size: 13 residues. As DNA, the CDR3 is TGCAGCGTTGTAGCGGAATCCTCCTACGAGCAGTACTTC. This translates into CSVVAESSYEQYF.

The V call is TRBV7-9, the J call TRBJ1-4, with no clear D. V lost 4 bases and J 8 bases, leaving 14 bases between the germline ends. Germline V CDR1 and CDR2: SEHNR, FQNEAQ (reference sequence). This CDR3 has 14 residues. Written as DNA, the CDR3 is TGTGCCAGCAGCTCGGACGGCCTACGGGAAAAACTGTTTTTT. Its translation: CASSSDGLREKLFF.

This clonotype was observed a few times. The V and J genes are TRBV7-9 and TRBJ1-3; TRBD1 matches at 8 bases. The CDR3 is made up of 13 amino acids. After removal of 5 bases from V and 8 bases from J, the junction contained 5 bases not matched to a gene. Germline V gene lookup returns CDR1 SEHNR and CDR2 FQNEAQ (reference sequence). The CDR3 reads CASSPGQGHTIYF. CDR3 coding DNA: TGTGCCAGCAGCCCCGGACAGGGTCACACCATATATTTT.

V and J are TRBV20-1 and TRBJ2-7; D not resolved. Germline CDR1 and CDR2: DFQATT and SNEGSKA (reference sequence). The CDR3 extends over 13 amino acids. Between the trimmed V and J ends, which lost 3 bases and 6 bases, there was a span of 15 bases. As DNA, the CDR3 is TGCAGTGCTAGTAGGGCTACCTTCCTCGAGCAGTACTTC. It specifies CSASRATFLEQYF.

The V call is TRBV13, the J call TRBJ2-1, with D possibly TRBD1 on 5 matching bases. V shed 4 bases and J shed 6 bases, with 10 bases lying between them. Germline V CDR1 and CDR2: PRHDT, FYEKMQ (reference sequence). The CDR3 sequence is 13 residues long. CDR3 loop: CASSSYQGNEQFF. The DNA for the CDR3 is TGTGCCAGCAGCTCATACCAGGGCAATGAGCAGTTCTTC.

A few counts support this clonotype. DNA for the CDR3: TGCGCCAGCAGCTTGGAGGGACAGGGGACATACACCTTC. This encodes CASSLEGQGTYTF. This sequence joins TRBV5-1 and TRBJ1-2, with 10 positions matching TRBD1. CDR1 is SGHRS, CDR2 YFSETQ, per germline. The CDR3 sequence is 13 residues long. The J segment lost 11 bases and the V segment lost 0 bases, leaving 4 bases of the junction unmatched.

This clonotype was recorded many times. The rearrangement joins TRBV27 to TRBJ1-1, with TRBD1 matching over 7 bases. Germline values: CDR1 MNHEY, CDR2 SMNVEV (reference sequence). Trimming removed 6 bases from V and 4 bases from J; junction bases left unmatched: 5. This CDR3 has 13 amino acids. This CDR3 reads CASRGGGSTEAFF. In DNA, the CDR3 is TGTGCCAGCAGGGGAGGGGGCAGCACTGAAGCTTTCTTT.

Many counts were recorded for this clonotype. CDR3 in amino acids: CSVAGTEDNYGYTF. Written as DNA, the CDR3 is TGCAGCGTGGCCGGGACAGAGGACAACTATGGCTACACCTTC. J is TRBJ1-2 and V is TRBV29-1, with 7 bases aligning to TRBD1. CDR3 size: 14 residues. V gave up 6 bases and J gave up 2 bases; unmatched junction bases: 9. CDR1 is SQVTM, CDR2 ANQGSEA, per germline.

This clonotype turned up a few times. The chain has TRBV30 and TRBJ2-3, with D tentatively TRBD2 (5 bases). In germline, CDR1 is GTSNPN, CDR2 SVGIG (reference sequence). The CDR3 is made up of 13 amino acids. V dropped 1 base and J dropped 3 bases, with 8 bases sitting between them. The CDR3, as DNA: TGTGCCTGGAGTGAGGGAGTAACAGATACGCAGTATTTT. Encoded protein: CAWSEGVTDTQYF.

Here the CDR3 DNA reads TGTGCCAGCAGCCAAGGTCCCACTAGCACAGATACGCAGTATTTT. It yields the protein CASSQGPTSTDTQYF. V gene TRBV3-1 combines with J gene TRBJ2-3, with D uncertain. The V end lost 1 base, the J end lost 0 bases, and 8 bases lay between the germline ends. Germline lookup yields CDR1 LGHDT and CDR2 YNNKEL (reference sequence). This CDR3 is 15 amino acids long.

This clonotype has just a few counts. The chain links TRBV14 to TRBJ2-7; D possibly corresponds to TRBD2 (5 bases). The CDR3 totals 13 residues. The germline gives CDR1 SGHDN, CDR2 FVKESK. V was pared by 8 bases and J by 2 bases, with 13 bases between. The DNA for the CDR3 is TGTGCCAGCGCCCGGGATCTGACCTACGAGCAGTACTTC. It yields the protein CASARDLTYEQYF.